This entry features one T cell receptor (beta chain) sequence. Its antigen is not known. Between the trimmed V and J ends, which lost 5 bases and 0 bases, there was a span of 7 bases. In germline, CDR1 is LNHNV, CDR2 YYDKDF (reference sequence). There are 14 residues in the CDR3. RNA transcripts yielded amplified TCR beta CDR3 regions. Primed by the HTBI set, a first-round RT-PCR was run on the TCR CDR3. TCRdb fed the multiplex PCR reads into MiXCR, producing one record per CDR3 protein. The sample yields roughly 750,000 distinct CDR3 sequences, about a sixth seen once. Across 18 months, stable Graves' hyperthyroidism was marked by no progression to ophthalmopathy. Exclusion of a patient resulted from uncontrolled infection, other autoimmune disease, pregnancy or lactation. Clinicians diagnosed patients from clinical symptoms, serum thyroxine and TRAb, thyroid ultrasound and orbital computed tomography.

These data belong to a study of T cells in Graves' hyperthyroidism and ophthalmopathy. Study observations and caveats: Also found in blood were most expanded thyroid clonotypes above 0.001.

The rearrangement links TRBV15 to TRBJ2-2, with D uncertain. The TCR comes from a man aged 18 to 29 with Graves' hyperthyroidism. Sequencing was carried out using blood. The CDR3 bases are TGTGCCACCAGCTCCCGATCGAACACCGGGGAGCTGTTTTTT. It yields the protein CATSSRSNTGELFF.